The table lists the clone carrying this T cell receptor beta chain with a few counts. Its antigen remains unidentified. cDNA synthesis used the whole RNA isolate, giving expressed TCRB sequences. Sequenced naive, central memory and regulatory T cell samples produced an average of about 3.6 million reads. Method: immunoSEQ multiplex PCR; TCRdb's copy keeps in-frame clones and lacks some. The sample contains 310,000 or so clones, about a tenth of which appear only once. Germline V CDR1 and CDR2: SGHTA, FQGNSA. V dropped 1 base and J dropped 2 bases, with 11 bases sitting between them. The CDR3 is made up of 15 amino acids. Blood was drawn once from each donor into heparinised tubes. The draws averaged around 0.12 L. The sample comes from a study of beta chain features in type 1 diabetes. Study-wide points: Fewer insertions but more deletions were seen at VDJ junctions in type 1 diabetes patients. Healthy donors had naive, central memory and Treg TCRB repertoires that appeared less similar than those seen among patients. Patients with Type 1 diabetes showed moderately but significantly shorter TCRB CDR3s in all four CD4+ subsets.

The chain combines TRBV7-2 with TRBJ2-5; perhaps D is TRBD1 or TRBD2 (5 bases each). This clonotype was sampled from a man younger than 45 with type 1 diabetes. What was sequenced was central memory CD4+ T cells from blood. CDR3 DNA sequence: TGTGCCAGCAGCTTAGGGGGGTCAAGTCAAGAGACCCAGTACTTC. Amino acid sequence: CASSLGGSSQETQYF.